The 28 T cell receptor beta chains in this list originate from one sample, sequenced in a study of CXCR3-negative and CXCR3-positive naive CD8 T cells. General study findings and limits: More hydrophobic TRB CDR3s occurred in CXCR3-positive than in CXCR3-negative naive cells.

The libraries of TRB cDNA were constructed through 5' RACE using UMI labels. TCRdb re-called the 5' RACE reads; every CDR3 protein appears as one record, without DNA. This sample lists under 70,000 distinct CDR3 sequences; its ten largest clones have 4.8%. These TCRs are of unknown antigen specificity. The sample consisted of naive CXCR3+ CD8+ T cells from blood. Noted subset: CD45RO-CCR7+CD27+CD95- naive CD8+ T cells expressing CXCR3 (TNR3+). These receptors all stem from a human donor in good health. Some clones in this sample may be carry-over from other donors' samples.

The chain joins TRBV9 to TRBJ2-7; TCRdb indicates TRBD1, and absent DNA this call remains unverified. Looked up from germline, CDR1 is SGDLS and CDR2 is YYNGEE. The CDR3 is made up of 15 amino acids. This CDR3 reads CASSAGGTGFYEQYF.

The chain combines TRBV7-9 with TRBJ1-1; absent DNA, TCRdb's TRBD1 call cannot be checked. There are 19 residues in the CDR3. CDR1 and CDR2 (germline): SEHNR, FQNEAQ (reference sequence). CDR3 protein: CASSLGRAKGESRNTEAFF.

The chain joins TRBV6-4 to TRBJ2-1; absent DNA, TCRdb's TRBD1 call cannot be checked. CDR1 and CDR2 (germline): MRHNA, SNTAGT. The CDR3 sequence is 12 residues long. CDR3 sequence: CASSVEGGEQFF.

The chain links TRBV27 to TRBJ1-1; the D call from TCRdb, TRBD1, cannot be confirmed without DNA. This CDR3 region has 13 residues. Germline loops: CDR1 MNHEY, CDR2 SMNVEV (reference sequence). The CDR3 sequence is CASSRTGSSEAFF.

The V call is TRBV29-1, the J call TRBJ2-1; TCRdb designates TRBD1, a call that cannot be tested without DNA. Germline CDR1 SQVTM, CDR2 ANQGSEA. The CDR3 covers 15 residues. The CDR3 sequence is CSVPPEVGSYNEQFF.

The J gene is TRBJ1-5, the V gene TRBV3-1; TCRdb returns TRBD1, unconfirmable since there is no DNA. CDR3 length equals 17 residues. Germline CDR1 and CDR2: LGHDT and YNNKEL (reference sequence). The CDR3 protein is CASSQDSNGQGDQPQHF.

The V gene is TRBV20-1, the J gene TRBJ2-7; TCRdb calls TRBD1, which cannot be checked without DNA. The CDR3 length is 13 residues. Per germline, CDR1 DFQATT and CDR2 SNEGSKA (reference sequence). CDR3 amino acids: CSASQGRGYEQYF.

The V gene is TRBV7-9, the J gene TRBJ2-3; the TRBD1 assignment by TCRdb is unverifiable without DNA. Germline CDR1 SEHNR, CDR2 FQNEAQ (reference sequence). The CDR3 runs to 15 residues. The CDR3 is CASSPREMSTDTQYF.

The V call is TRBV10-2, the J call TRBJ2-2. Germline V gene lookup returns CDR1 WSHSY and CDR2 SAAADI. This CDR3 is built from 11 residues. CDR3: CASMFTGELFF.

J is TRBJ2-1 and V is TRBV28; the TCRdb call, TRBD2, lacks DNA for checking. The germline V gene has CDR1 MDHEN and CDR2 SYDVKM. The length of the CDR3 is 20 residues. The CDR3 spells CASSFPRGTSGVQTYNEQFF.

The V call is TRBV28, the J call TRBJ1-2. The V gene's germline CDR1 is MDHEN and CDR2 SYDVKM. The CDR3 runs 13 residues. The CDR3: CASSSWANYGYTF.

The CDR3 sequence: CASSSPGPGQGFGYTF. The chain uses TRBV27 and TRBJ1-2; TCRdb names TRBD1, which stays unverified in the absence of DNA. Germline CDR1 and CDR2: MNHEY and SMNVEV (reference sequence). The CDR3 consists of 16 residues.

The CDR3 protein is CSVDAGRDTGELFF. The rearrangement joins TRBV29-1 to TRBJ2-2; as DNA is missing, the TRBD2 call by TCRdb cannot be tested. Germline CDR1 and CDR2: SQVTM and ANQGSEA. CDR3 length equals 14 residues.

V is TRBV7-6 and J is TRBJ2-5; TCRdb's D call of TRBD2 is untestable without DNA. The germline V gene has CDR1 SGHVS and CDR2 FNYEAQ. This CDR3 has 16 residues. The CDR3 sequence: CASSPLTSGGAETQYF. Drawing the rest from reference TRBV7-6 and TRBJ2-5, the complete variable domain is GAGVSQSPRYKVTKRGQDVALRCDPISGHVSLYWYRQALGQGPEFLTYFNYEAQQDKSGLPNDRFSAERPEGSISTLTIQRTEQRDSAMYRCASSPLTSGGAETQYFGPGTRLLVL.

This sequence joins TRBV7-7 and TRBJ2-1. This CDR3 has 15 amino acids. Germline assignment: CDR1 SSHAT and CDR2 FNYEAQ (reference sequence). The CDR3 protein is CASSLDLFDVNEQFF.

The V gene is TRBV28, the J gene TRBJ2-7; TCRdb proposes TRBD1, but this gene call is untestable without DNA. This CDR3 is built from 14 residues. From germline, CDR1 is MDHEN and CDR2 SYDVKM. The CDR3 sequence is CASGAVAGFYEQYF.

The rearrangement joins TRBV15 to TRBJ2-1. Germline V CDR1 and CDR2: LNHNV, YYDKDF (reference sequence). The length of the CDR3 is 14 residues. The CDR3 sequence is CATIQASSYNEQFF. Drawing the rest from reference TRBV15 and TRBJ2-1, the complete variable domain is DAMVIQNPRYQVTQFGKPVTLSCSQTLNHNVMYWYQQKSSQAPKLLFHYYDKDFNNEADTPDNFQSRRPNTSFCFLDIRSPGLGDTAMYLCATIQASSYNEQFFGPGTRLTVL.

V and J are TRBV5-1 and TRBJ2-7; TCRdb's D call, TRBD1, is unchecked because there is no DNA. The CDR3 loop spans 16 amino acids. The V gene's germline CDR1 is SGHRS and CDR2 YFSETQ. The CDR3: CASSFYLTGPSYEQYF.

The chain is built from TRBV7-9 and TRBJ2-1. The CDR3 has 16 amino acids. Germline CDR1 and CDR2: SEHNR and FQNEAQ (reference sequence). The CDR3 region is CASSLMAGGSYNEQFF.

The CDR3 loop reads CASSVASLGGNDNEQFF. This rearrangement joins TRBV9 to TRBJ2-1; the TRBD1 assignment by TCRdb is unverifiable without DNA. The CDR3 is made up of 17 amino acids. The germline CDR1 and CDR2 sequences are SGDLS and YYNGEE.

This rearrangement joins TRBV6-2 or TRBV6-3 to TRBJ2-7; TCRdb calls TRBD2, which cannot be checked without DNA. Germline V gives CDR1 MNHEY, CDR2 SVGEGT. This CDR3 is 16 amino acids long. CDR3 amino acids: CASSYPSGSNTYEQYF.

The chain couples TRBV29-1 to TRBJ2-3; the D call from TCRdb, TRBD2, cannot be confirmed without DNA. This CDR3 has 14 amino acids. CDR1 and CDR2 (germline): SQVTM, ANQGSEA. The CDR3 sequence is CSAIGLHFTDTQYF.

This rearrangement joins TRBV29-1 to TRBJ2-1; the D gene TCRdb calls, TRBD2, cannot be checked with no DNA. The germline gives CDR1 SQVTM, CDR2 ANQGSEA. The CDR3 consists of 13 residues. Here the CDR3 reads CSVLAGSYNEQFF.

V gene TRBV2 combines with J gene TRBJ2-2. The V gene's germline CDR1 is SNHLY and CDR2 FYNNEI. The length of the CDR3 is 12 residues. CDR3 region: CASRTVAGELFF.

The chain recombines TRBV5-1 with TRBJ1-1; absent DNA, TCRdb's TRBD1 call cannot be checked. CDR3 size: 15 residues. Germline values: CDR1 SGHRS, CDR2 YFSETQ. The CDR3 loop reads CASDTTGTSNTEAFF.

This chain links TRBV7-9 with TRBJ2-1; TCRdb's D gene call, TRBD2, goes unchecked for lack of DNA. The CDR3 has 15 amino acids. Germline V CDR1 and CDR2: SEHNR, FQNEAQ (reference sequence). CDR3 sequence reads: CASSKGLAGGNEQFF.

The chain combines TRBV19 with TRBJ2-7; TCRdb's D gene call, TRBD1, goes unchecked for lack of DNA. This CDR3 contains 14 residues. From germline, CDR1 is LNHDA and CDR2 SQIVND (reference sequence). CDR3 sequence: CASSWGSATYEQYF.

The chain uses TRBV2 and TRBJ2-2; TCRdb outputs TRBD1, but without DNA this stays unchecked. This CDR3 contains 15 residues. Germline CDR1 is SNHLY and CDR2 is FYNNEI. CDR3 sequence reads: CASSEAQGGTGELFF.